The 27 T cell receptor beta chains listed next were all sequenced from one sample in a study of response to subunit inactivated influenza vaccine (dated by TCRdb to 2017 to 2018). Receptor libraries were prepared by RT-PCR. Instrument used: Illumina HiSeq 2500. TCRdb ran its own pipeline on the public reads, namely fastp trimming at Q25 and MiXCR clone calling, and kept in-frame beta chains. Entries are consolidated by CDR3 protein sequence, retaining the most common genes and DNA. The sample yields about 700,000 distinct CDR3 sequences; around 14% were counted once. The ten largest clones add up to less than 9% of the sample. This specimen consisted of PBMCs from blood, obtained 14 days before vaccination. All receptors derive from a man in his fifties who received an inactivated influenza vaccine. Donor details come from another sample of the same person, matched by shared clones.

This clonotype was observed a handful of times. The CDR3 DNA follows: TGCGCCAGCAGCTTGGTAGCCGGGACAAACAATGAGCAGTTCTTC. Its translation is CASSLVAGTNNEQFF. The V call is TRBV5-1, the J call TRBJ2-1; the D gene is possibly TRBD1 (6 bases). Per the germline V gene, CDR1 is SGHRS and CDR2 is YFSETQ. The CDR3 spans 15 residues. V lost 0 bases and J lost 5, with 12 bases in between.

This clonotype was observed a few times. V gene TRBV6-5 combines with J gene TRBJ2-1, with 8 bases fitting TRBD2. The CDR3 contains 14 residues. Germline CDR1 and CDR2: MNHEY and SVGAGI. V trimming: 2 bases; J trimming: 9 bases; junction bases outside the gene matches: 6. This CDR3 reads CASSYPGTSGEQFF. The CDR3 region has the DNA TGTGCCAGCAGTTACCCCGGGACTAGTGGTGAGCAGTTCTTC.

This clonotype occurred a few times. The chain's CDR3 is CASSDRGSRAYEQYF. DNA of the CDR3: TGTGCCAGCAGCGACAGGGGTTCGAGGGCCTACGAGCAGTACTTC. The chain joins TRBV7-2 to TRBJ2-7; the match to TRBD1 covers 8 bases. Germline CDR1 reads SGHTA; CDR2 reads FQGNSA. CDR3 length equals 15 residues. J was trimmed by 2 bases and V by 5 bases; bases with no gene match: 8.

The chain joins TRBV6-5 to TRBJ2-6; 7 bases map to TRBD1. The junction had 5 bases not matched to a gene; V was cut back by 0 bases and J by 0 bases. The CDR3 totals 18 residues. Germline V lookup: CDR1 MNHEY, CDR2 SVGAGI. CDR3 in amino acids: CASSYSGTASSGANVLTF. CDR3 DNA: TGTGCCAGCAGTTACTCCGGGACAGCCTCCTCTGGGGCCAACGTCCTGACTTTC.

This clonotype occurred a few times. This chain links TRBV20-1 with TRBJ2-5; D is possibly TRBD2 (5 bases). This CDR3 spans 12 amino acids. The V gene's germline CDR1 is DFQATT and CDR2 SNEGSKA (reference sequence). V dropped 3 bases and J dropped 6 bases, with 11 bases sitting between them. The CDR3 nucleotides are TGCAGTGCTAGGTGGGCTAGCAAGACCCAGTACTTC. As protein: CSARWASKTQYF.

This clonotype has more than one count but fewer than ten. This chain uses TRBV12-3 or TRBV12-4 with TRBJ2-3; weak D call: TRBD2 (5 bases). The V end lost 6 bases, the J end lost 0 bases, and 16 bases lay between the germline ends. The CDR3 spans 16 residues. CDR3 protein: CASRGEAVLSTDTQYF. The CDR3 DNA reads as TGTGCCAGCAGGGGAGAGGCAGTCCTTAGCACAGATACGCAGTATTTT.

This clonotype was seen a few times. It is unclear where the CDR3 begins or ends on the DNA, so no DNA is shown, and the CDR3 is as TCRdb lists it. The chain recombines TRBV4-2 with TRBJ2-2; the table's D call, TRBD2, has no DNA check behind it. The CDR3 is 18 amino acids long, termini counted. Germline assignment: CDR1 LGHNA and CDR2 YNFKEQ. CDR3 loop: CASSQDVAGGRRAGELFF.

The rearrangement joins TRBV6-2 or TRBV6-3 to TRBJ2-3, with 12 positions matching TRBD2. V shed 2 bases, J shed 1 base, and the junction held 4 bases outside the gene matches. This CDR3 region has 17 residues. CDR1 and CDR2 from the germline V gene are MNHEY and SVGEGT. CDR3 DNA: TGTGCCAGCAGTTACCGTCGGACTAGCGGGGGCACAGATACGCAGTATTTT. Its protein product is CASSYRRTSGGTDTQYF.

The chain couples TRBV27 to TRBJ1-1, with a possible D match to TRBD1 (5 bases). This CDR3 has 14 residues. The V end was cut by 6 bases, the J end by 5 bases, with 16 bases between. CDR1 MNHEY and CDR2 SMNVEV come from the germline V gene (reference sequence). The CDR3 is CASRVGGARTEAFF. Written as DNA, the CDR3 is TGTGCCAGCAGGGTTGGTGGGGCACGGACTGAAGCTTTCTTT.

J is TRBJ1-5 and V is TRBV7-2; TRBD1 agrees at 7 bases. Germline-derived CDR1 and CDR2 are SGHTA and FQGNSA. The CDR3 contains 17 residues. V was pared by 11 bases and J by 2 bases, with 18 bases of the junction left unmatched. CDR3 coding DNA: TGTGCCTTCAGCGAGACCCCCAGGGGGTTTGGCAATCAGCCCCAGCATTTT. Its protein is CAFSETPRGFGNQPQHF.

The V gene is TRBV7-2, the J gene TRBJ2-6, with D tentatively TRBD1 (5 bases). V was shortened by 7 bases and J by 0 bases, with 13 bases between the two germline ends. Germline V gene sequence: CDR1 SGHTA, CDR2 FQGNSA. The CDR3 runs 16 residues. The CDR3 spells CASNWRQHSGANVLTF. The CDR3 DNA is TGTGCCAGCAACTGGAGACAGCACTCTGGGGCCAACGTCCTGACTTTC.

V is TRBV20-1 and J is TRBJ2-5, with 7 bases aligning to TRBD2. The V segment lost 3 bases and the J segment 5 bases; nucleotides outside the gene matches: 3. Germline assignment: CDR1 DFQATT and CDR2 SNEGSKA (reference sequence). This CDR3 has 12 amino acids. This chain's CDR3 is CSASGAGETQYF. The CDR3 bases are TGCAGTGCTAGTGGAGCGGGGGAGACCCAGTACTTC.

The gene calls are TRBV29-1 and TRBJ2-5; 7 bases align to TRBD2. V was clipped by 4 bases and J by 2 bases; unmatched bases: 10. Germline V CDR1 and CDR2: SQVTM, ANQGSEA. The CDR3 length is 15 residues. CDR3 amino acids: CSVGPAGVVQETQYF. The CDR3 DNA sequence: TGCAGCGTTGGCCCCGCGGGAGTCGTTCAAGAGACCCAGTACTTC.

This clonotype has just a few counts. The rearrangement joins TRBV7-9 to TRBJ2-2; the D gene is possibly TRBD2 (5 bases). This CDR3 has 13 amino acids. CDR1 is SEHNR, CDR2 FQNEAQ, per germline (reference sequence). Trimming took off 4 bases at V and 8 bases at J, with 11 bases between the two ends. The DNA for the CDR3 is TGTGCCAGCAGCTCGGATCCGGGAGGGGAGCTGTTTTTT. It is translated as CASSSDPGGELFF.

This chain links TRBV12-3 or TRBV12-4 with TRBJ1-1; 8 bases map to TRBD1. This CDR3 has 15 residues. With V trimmed by 5 bases and J by 4 bases, 9 bases remained unmatched. The CDR3 region has the DNA TGTGCCAGCAGTAAAGGCTACAGGGGGGGCACTGAAGCTTTCTTT. Protein: CASSKGYRGGTEAFF.

The rearrangement joins TRBV18 to TRBJ1-1; 7 positions match TRBD1. There are 13 residues in the CDR3. Germline CDR1 and CDR2: KGHSH and LQKENI. V was pared by 3 bases and J by 8 bases, with 6 bases of the junction left unmatched. The CDR3 DNA sequence: TGTGCCAGCTCACCGAGACAGGGAGAGGAAGCTTTCTTT. Its protein product is CASSPRQGEEAFF.

The rearrangement links TRBV4-1 to TRBJ2-3; D is ambiguous. The CDR3 is 14 amino acids. Trimming took off 1 base at V and 4 bases at J, with 9 bases between the two ends. CDR1 is MGHRA, CDR2 YSYEKL, per germline. CDR3 loop: CASSQGTLADTQYF. The CDR3 coding sequence is TGCGCCAGCAGCCAAGGAACTCTGGCAGATACGCAGTATTTT.

This clonotype was seen only a few times. The chain uses TRBV10-3 and TRBJ2-3; D gene uncertain. CDR3 size: 14 residues. Germline V gene sequence: CDR1 ENHRY, CDR2 SYGVKD. The V gene lost 9 bases and the J gene lost 7 bases, with 20 bases spanning the gap. CDR3 amino acids: CAISPDNPVYTQYF. The DNA for the CDR3 is TGTGCCATTTCCCCTGACAATCCCGTCTATACGCAGTATTTT.

The V call is TRBV7-9, the J call TRBJ2-7, with 10 positions matching TRBD1. CDR3 length equals 14 residues. Germline V CDR1 and CDR2: SEHNR, FQNEAQ (reference sequence). V lost 7 bases to trimming and J lost 5 bases; unmatched junction nucleotides: 8. The CDR3 loop reads CASTSGQGQHEQYF. The DNA of the CDR3 is TGTGCCAGCACCTCGGGACAGGGGCAGCACGAGCAGTACTTC.

The table lists this clonotype with a few counts. The chain uses TRBV28 and TRBJ1-2; D not resolved. The CDR3 is 17 residues long. Germline V CDR1 and CDR2: MDHEN, SYDVKM. V lost 4 bases to trimming and J lost 5 bases, with 23 bases between them. CDR3: CASSYLTGEVFIYGYTF. CDR3 nucleotide sequence: TGTGCCAGCAGTTACCTCACCGGAGAGGTCTTTATATATGGCTACACCTTC.

This clonotype was picked up a small number of times. This chain connects TRBV5-6 to TRBJ2-7, with 8 nucleotides matching TRBD2. The CDR3 sequence is 14 residues long. Trimming at V came to 3 bases and at J to 6 bases, leaving 8 bases not matched to a gene. CDR1 is SGHDT and CDR2 is YYEEEE in the germline V gene. DNA of the CDR3: TGTGCCAGCAGCTCCGGGACTAGTGTCGGCGAGCAGTACTTC. Amino acid sequence: CASSSGTSVGEQYF.

The chain is built from TRBV11-2 and TRBJ2-2; tentatively, D is TRBD1 (6 bases). V was shortened by 4 bases and J by 6 bases, with 12 bases between the two germline ends. The germline CDR1 and CDR2 sequences are SGHAT and FQNNGV. The CDR3 has 14 residues. The CDR3: CASSSFRGSGELFF. The DNA for the CDR3 is TGTGCCAGCAGCTCGTTCAGGGGATCCGGGGAGCTGTTTTTT.

This chain connects TRBV4-3 to TRBJ2-7; TRBD2 agrees at 9 bases. The J segment lost 3 bases and the V segment lost 4 bases, leaving 7 bases of the junction unmatched. CDR1 and CDR2 (germline): LGHNA, YSLEER. CDR3 length: 15 residues. The CDR3 coding sequence is TGCGCCAGCAGCCTAAGCGCGGGAGGGGGCTACGAGCAGTACTTC. Its translation is CASSLSAGGGYEQYF.

The chain joins TRBV7-3 to TRBJ2-1, with 10 bases aligning to TRBD2. The CDR3 is 13 amino acids. The J segment lost 15 bases and the V segment lost 5 bases, leaving 10 bases of the junction unmatched. Germline values: CDR1 SGHTA, CDR2 FQGTGA. The CDR3 DNA reads TGTGCCAGCAGCCCTGGGACTAGCGACGGCCTGTTCTTC. This translates into CASSPGTSDGLFF.

In its sample, this clonotype was seen a few times. The V and J genes are TRBV2 and TRBJ2-1, with D maybe TRBD2 (6 bases). This CDR3 contains 14 residues. Trimming removed 0 bases at V and 7 bases at J, with 10 bases between. Germline values: CDR1 SNHLY, CDR2 FYNNEI. Here the CDR3 DNA reads TGTGCCAGCAGTGAAGCGGAGGGACTTAATGAGCAGTTCTTC. This gives the protein CASSEAEGLNEQFF. The full variable domain, its missing parts supplied by reference TRBV2 and TRBJ2-1, is EPEVTQTPSHQVTQMGQEVILRCVPISNHLYFYWYRQILGQKVEFLVSFYNNEISEKSEIFDDQFSVERPDGSNFTLKIRSTKLEDSAMYFCASSEAEGLNEQFFGPGTRLTVL.

The rearrangement uses TRBV29-1 and TRBJ1-2; a weak D match, TRBD1 (5 bases). From germline, CDR1 is SQVTM and CDR2 ANQGSEA. The V and J ends lost 7 bases and 2 bases respectively, with 14 bases between them. This CDR3 is 13 amino acids long. DNA for the CDR3: TGCAGCGCTGGGACGGAGGTGAACTATGGCTACACCTTC. Translated, it gives CSAGTEVNYGYTF.

The sample holds a few counts of this clonotype. The chain's CDR3 is CASSPLPGQNNSPLHF. The CDR3 DNA reads as TGTGCCAGCAGTCCCCTTCCAGGACAGAATAATTCACCCCTCCACTTT. The chain links TRBV6-1 to TRBJ1-6; TRBD1 might be the D (6 bases). V shed 5 bases and J shed 5 bases, with 16 bases lying between them. The CDR3 spans 16 residues. Germline V gene lookup returns CDR1 MNHNS and CDR2 SASEGT.